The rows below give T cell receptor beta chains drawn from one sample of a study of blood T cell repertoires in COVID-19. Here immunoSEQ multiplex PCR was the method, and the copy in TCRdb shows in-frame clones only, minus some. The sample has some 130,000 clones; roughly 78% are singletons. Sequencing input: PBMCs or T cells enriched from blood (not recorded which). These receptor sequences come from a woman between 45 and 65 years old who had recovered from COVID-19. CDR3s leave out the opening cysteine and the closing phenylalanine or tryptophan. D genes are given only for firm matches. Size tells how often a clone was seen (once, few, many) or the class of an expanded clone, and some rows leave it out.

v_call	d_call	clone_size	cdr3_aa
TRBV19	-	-	ASSMSSGDSSYNEQF
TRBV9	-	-	ASSPTRNTEAF
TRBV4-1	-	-	ASSKTTGRYNSPLH
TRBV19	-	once	ASSFRQDGAYGYT
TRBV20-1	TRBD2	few	SASFLAGEQF
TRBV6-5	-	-	ASSYTPGGGPFEAF
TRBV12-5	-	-	ASGYGTGGSSGNTIY
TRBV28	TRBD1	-	ASTRDRLTYYT
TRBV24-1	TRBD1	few	ATSDSDRGRGNTQY
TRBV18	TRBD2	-	ASSPPSGGYNEQF
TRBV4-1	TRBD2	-	ASSLTTSGGYNEQF
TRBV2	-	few	ASSEALGSGSGNTIY
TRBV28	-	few	ASSSLSVAKNIQY
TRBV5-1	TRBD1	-	ASSLDGTANYNEQF
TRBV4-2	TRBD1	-	ASSQDTRRGGATGELF
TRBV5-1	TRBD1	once	ASSFLTGDERKLF
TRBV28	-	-	ASTSPGTQADEQF
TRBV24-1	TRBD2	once	ATSEQSGTSESGELF
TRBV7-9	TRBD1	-	ASSLRQGEDKEQY
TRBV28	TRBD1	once	ASRQGVVENGYT
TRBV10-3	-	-	AISAGDGRIYEQY
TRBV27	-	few	ASSLLLNQPQH
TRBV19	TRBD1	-	ASRDRGETQY
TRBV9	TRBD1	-	ASSVNPGTGEKLF
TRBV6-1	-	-	ASSQEMRVDSEKLF
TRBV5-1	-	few	ASSYTGSASPLH
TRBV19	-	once	ASSVGTLFSYEQY
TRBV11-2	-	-	ASSLEPPGNSPLH
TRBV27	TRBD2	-	ASSLERGPTDTQY
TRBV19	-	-	ASSPLLEGIDGYT
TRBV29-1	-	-	SVDIRGSYEQY
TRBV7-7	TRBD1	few	ASSLDRTGAGELF
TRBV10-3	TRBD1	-	AISADRGIGELF
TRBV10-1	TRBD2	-	ASSESRAGGPSDTQY
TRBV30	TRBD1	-	ALQGAAGELF
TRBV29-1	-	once	SVTFIQGDSGDEQF
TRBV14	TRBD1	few	ASSRGQGKAIVCSNQPQH
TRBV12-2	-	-	ASRLALTGGKRCYGYT
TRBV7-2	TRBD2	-	ASSLWASGGKNIQY
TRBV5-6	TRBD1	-	ASSLRGINSPLH